In its sample, the clone carrying this T cell receptor (beta chain) was seen once. Authors' processing steps: Estimation of nucleated cell counts relied on the amplification of reference gene primers. Sequencing used immunoSEQ multiplex PCR; TCRdb keeps in-frame clones, though not all of them. V and J calls and clone size are those listed in that table; D and trimming were worked out from the DNA. The sample has 200,000 to 250,000 clones; 84% are singletons. The data were taken from a study of blood T cell repertoires in COVID-19. CDR3 length: 14 residues. Trimming took 5 bases from V and 5 from J, leaving 15 bases between them. The germline gives CDR1 SGHVS, CDR2 FNYEAQ.

The sample was PBMCs or T cells enriched from blood (not recorded which). The sequence was collected from a woman in her thirties or forties who had recovered from COVID-19. V and J are TRBV7-6 and TRBJ1-1; D is perhaps TRBD1 (6 bases). In DNA form, the CDR3 reads TGTGCCAGCAGCCCGTACGGGGGGCAAACTGAAGCTTTCTTT. Translating it yields CASSPYGGQTEAFF.